This T cell receptor (beta chain) is from a study of regulatory T cells in long-lasting Graves disease. Study-wide results and limits: Newly diagnosed Graves' patients exceeded persistent ones in TCR diversity. Authors noted too few samples as a limitation.

Germline CDR1 and CDR2: SGHVS and FQNEAQ. Trimming took off 5 bases at V and 6 bases at J, with 18 bases between the two ends. The CDR3 loop spans 15 amino acids. Time point in this sample: persistent/refractory GD, antithyroid drugs over 5 years with positive TRAb. With RNA extracted from PBMCs as input, the TCR library was made. Graves' disease was diagnosed by American Thyroid Association guidelines. The patients were drawn from one endocrinology department in Xi'an, China. For this clonotype: Its antigen is unknown.

Investigators prepared the TCR beta libraries by applying iRepertoire HTBI primers and Arm-PCR of CDR3 regions. TCRdb re-analysed the multiplex PCR reads in MiXCR, keeping a single row per CDR3 protein. The table includes some 370,000 distinct CDR3 sequences, less than 30% detected once. This receptor was identified in a middle-aged woman with Graves disease. The chain couples TRBV7-8 to TRBJ2-3, with a weak D call TRBD2 (5 bases). Sequencing used peripheral blood mononuclear cells (PBMCs), obtained when the disease was refractory, from a patient treated with antithyroid drugs. Here the CDR3 DNA reads TGTGCCAGCAGCCGCAACGAGGGAGTGTACGATACGCAGTATTTT. Amino acid sequence: CASSRNEGVYDTQYF.